A single sample gave rise to the 7 T cell receptor beta chains below, sequenced in a study of blood T cells in healthy people across ages (dated by TCRdb to the mid-2010s). The library relied on 5' RACE. The data were produced on an Illumina HiSeq 2500. A second PCR of roughly 6 to 11 cycles was run with a J-beta primer mix and a sample-barcoded 5' primer. The public sequencing data were trimmed at Q25 with fastp and processed into clonotypes with MiXCR by TCRdb, which kept only in-frame beta chains. Each entry is one CDR3 protein sequence, shown with its most common DNA and genes. This sample is represented by about 900,000 distinct CDR3 sequences; roughly 52% of them were singletons. The top ten constitute 10% to 15% of the sample. Sequencing was carried out using blood. These receptors came from a man aged 30 to 45 in good health.

Notes on this clonotype: One base away lies a much larger clone, so this may be a sequencing read error. V and J are TRBV28 and TRBJ1-5, with 7 bases aligning to TRBD1. The germline V gene encodes CDR1 MDHEN and CDR2 SYDVKM. The CDR3 totals 14 residues. V lost 10 bases to trimming and J lost 0 bases; unmatched junction nucleotides: 6. CDR3 bases: TGTGCCACCAGGGGGGGAATTAGCAATCAGCCCCAGCATTTT. Translation gives CATRGGISNQPQHF.

The chain has TRBV29-1 and TRBJ2-7; TRBD1 is a possible D gene (6 bases). The CDR3 length is 14 residues. From germline, CDR1 is SQVTM and CDR2 ANQGSEA. Trimming removed 2 bases at V and 5 bases at J, with 16 bases between. CDR3 coding DNA: TGCAGCGTTGAAAAGGCAGGGGAAAACGACGAGCAGTACTTC. Translating gives CSVEKAGENDEQYF.

The chain is built from TRBV20-1 and TRBJ2-5, with D unresolved. The germline V gene has CDR1 DFQATT and CDR2 SNEGSKA (reference sequence). Trimming left V 6 bases short and J 0 bases short, with 8 bases between. This CDR3 has 12 amino acids. CDR3 coding DNA: TGCAGTGCCTGGCTGTACCAAGAGACCCAGTACTTC. This translates into CSAWLYQETQYF.

The V and J genes are TRBV20-1 and TRBJ2-3; D may correspond to TRBD1 or TRBD2 (6 bases each). The CDR3 runs 14 residues. Trimming pared 5 bases from V and 4 bases from J, leaving 16 bases between. Germline V gene sequence: CDR1 DFQATT, CDR2 SNEGSKA (reference sequence). CDR3 amino acids: CSAPKGGRADTQYF. CDR3 bases: TGCAGTGCTCCCAAAGGGGGGCGGGCAGATACGCAGTATTTT.

This clonotype was seen more than once but under ten times. The CDR3 spells CASSLAAGHNEQFF. DNA for the CDR3: TGTGCCAGCAGTTTGGCTGCGGGACACAATGAGCAGTTCTTC. J is TRBJ2-1 and V is TRBV28, with a possible D match to TRBD2 (6 bases). With 3 bases removed from V and 5 bases from J, the gap between germline ends came to 11 bases. The CDR3 sequence is 14 residues long. CDR1 and CDR2 (germline): MDHEN, SYDVKM. Full variable domain (missing parts from reference TRBV28 and TRBJ2-1): DVKVTQSSRYLVKRTGEKVFLECVQDMDHENMFWYRQDPGLGLRLIYFSYDVKMKEKGDIPEGYSVSREKKERFSLILESASTNQTSMYLCASSLAAGHNEQFFGPGTRLTVL.

This clonotype came up once. This chain uses TRBV27 with TRBJ1-2; D possibly corresponds to TRBD1 (5 bases). The V end was cut by 0 bases, the J end by 0 bases, with 14 bases between. This CDR3 is 17 amino acids long. Germline CDR1 is MNHEY and CDR2 is SMNVEV (reference sequence). The CDR3 bases are TGTGCCAGCAGTTTATCACAGGCTGGGAAAGCTAACTATGGCTACACCTTC. This gives the protein CASSLSQAGKANYGYTF.

CDR3 sequence reads: CASSLTGNRHNSPLHF. CDR3 coding DNA: TGCGCCAGCAGCTTGACAGGGAATCGGCATAATTCACCCCTCCACTTT. The chain carries TRBV5-1 and TRBJ1-6, with D perhaps TRBD1 (6 bases). The CDR3 has 16 residues. CDR1 SGHRS and CDR2 YFSETQ come from the germline V gene. V gave up 1 base and J gave up 5 bases, with 13 bases separating them.